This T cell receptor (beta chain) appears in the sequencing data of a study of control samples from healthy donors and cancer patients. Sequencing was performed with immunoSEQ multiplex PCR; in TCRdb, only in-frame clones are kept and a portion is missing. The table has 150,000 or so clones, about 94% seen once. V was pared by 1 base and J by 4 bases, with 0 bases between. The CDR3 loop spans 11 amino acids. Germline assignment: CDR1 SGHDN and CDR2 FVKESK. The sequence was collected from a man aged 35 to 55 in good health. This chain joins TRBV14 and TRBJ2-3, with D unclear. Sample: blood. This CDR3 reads CASSQADTQYF. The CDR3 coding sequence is TGTGCCAGCAGCCAAGCAGATACGCAGTATTTT.